This T cell receptor beta chain was captured by sequencing in a study of blood T cell repertoires in COVID-19. Profiling relied on immunoSEQ multiplex PCR, and the TCRdb table lists in-frame clones only, not all of them. This table has about 290,000 clones, about 85% appearing once. In this sample, this clone turned up once. This CDR3 comprises 13 residues. V was shortened by 1 base and J by 7 bases, with 8 bases between the two germline ends. Germline loops: CDR1 KGHSH, CDR2 LQKENI. The chain uses TRBV18 and TRBJ2-1; no clear D gene. The receptor comes from a woman aged 50 to 60 with active or convalescent COVID-19. Sequencing was performed on peripheral blood. CDR3 protein: CASSPRGTNEQFF. CDR3 sequence (DNA): TGTGCCAGCTCACCACGTGGCACAAATGAGCAGTTCTTC.